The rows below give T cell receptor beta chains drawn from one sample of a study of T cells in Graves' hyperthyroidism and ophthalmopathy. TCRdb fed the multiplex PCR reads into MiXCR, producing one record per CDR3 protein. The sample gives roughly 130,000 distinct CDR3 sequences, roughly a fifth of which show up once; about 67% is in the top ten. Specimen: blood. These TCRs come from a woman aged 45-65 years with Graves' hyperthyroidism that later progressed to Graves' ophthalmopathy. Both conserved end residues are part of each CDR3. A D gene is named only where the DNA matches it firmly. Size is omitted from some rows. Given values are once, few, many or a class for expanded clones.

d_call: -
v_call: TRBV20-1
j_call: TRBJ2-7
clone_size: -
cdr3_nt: TGCAGTGCTAGAGGCCCCGGGGAGCAGTACTTC
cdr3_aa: CSARGPGEQYF

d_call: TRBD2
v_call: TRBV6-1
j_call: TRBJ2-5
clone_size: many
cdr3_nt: TGTGCCAGCAGCCGGGGGGGAGTGATGGAGACCCAGTACTTC
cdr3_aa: CASSRGGVMETQYF

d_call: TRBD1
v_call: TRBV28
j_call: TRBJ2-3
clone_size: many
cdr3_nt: TGTGCCAGCAGCGAAGCCGGGACAGGGGAAGATACGCAGTATTTT
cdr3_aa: CASSEAGTGEDTQYF

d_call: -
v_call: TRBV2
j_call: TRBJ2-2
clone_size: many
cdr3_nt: TGTGCCAGCAGCCAGGGGGGGTCCGGGGAGCTGTTTTTT
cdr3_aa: CASSQGGSGELFF

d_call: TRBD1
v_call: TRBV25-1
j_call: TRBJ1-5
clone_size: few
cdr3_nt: TGTGCCAGCAGGGACAGGGGGCTTTTGTCGAATCAGCCCCAGCATTTT
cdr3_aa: CASRDRGLLSNQPQHF

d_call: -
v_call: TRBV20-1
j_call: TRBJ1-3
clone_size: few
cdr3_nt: TGCAGTTTCGCCCAGGGTGCGGGAAACACCATATATTTT
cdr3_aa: CSFAQGAGNTIYF

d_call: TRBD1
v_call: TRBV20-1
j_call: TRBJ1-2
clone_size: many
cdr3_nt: TGCAGTGCTTCCGGGACAGGGCCCGGCTACACCTTC
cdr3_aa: CSASGTGPGYTF

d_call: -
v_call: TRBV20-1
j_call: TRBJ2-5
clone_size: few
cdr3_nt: TGCAGTGCTAGAGGAGAAAGCGTGGAGACCCAGTACTTC
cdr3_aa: CSARGESVETQYF

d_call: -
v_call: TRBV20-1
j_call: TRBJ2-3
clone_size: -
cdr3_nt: TGCAGTGCTAGAGATAACGGTCTCACAGATACGCAGTATTTT
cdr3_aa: CSARDNGLTDTQYF

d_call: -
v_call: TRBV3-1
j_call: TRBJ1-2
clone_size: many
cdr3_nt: TGTGCCAGCAGCCAAGGGGCCAGTTGGGGCTACACCTTC
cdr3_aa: CASSQGASWGYTF

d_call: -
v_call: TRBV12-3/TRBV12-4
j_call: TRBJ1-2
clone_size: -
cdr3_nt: TGTGCCAGCAGTTTTTCAACAGGCCCAAACTATGGCTACACCTTC
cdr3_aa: CASSFSTGPNYGYTF

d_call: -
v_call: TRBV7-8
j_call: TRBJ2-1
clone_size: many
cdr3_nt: TGTGCCAGCAGCCGCAACACGGGGGATGAGCAGTTCTTC
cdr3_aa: CASSRNTGDEQFF

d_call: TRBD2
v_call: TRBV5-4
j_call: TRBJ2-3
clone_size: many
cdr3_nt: TGTGCCAGCAGTCGGACTAGCGGGAACACAGATACGCAGTATTTT
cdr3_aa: CASSRTSGNTDTQYF

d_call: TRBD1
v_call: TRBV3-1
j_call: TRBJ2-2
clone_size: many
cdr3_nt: TGTGCCAGCAGCCAAGATCTGGTGGCAGGGGGAGCCGGGGAGCTGTTTTTT
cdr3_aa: CASSQDLVAGGAGELFF

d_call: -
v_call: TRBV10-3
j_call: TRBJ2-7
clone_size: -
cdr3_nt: TGTGCCATCAGCCCGACAGGTGATCAACTCTCCGAGCAGTACTTC
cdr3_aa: CAISPTGDQLSEQYF

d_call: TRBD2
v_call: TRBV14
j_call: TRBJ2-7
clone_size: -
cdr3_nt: TGTGCCAGCAGCCAATTAGGACTAGCGGACTCCTACGAGCAGTACTTC
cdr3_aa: CASSQLGLADSYEQYF

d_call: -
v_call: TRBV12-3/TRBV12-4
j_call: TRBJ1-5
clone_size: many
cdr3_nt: TGTGCCAGCAGCTTAGGGTCGCAATTCAATCAGCCCCAGCATTTT
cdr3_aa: CASSLGSQFNQPQHF

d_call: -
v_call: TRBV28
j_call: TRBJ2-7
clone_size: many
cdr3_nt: TGTGCCAGCAGTCCCCAGACAGGTATTGATCGCGGGCAGTACTTC
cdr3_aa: CASSPQTGIDRGQYF

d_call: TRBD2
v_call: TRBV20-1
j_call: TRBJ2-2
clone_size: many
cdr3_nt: TGCAGTGCTAGTCTTACCCTAGCGGACACCGGGGAGCTGTTTTTT
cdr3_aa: CSASLTLADTGELFF

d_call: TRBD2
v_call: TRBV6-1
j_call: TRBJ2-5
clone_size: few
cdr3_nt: TGTGCCAGCAGTCCCGGACTAGCGGGAGCGGGGCAAGAGACCCAGTACTTC
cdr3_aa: CASSPGLAGAGQETQYF

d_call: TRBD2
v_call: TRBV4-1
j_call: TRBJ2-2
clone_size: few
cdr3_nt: TGCGCCAGCAGCCTTCTAGCGGGAAGGAACACCGGGGAGCTGTTTTTT
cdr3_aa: CASSLLAGRNTGELFF

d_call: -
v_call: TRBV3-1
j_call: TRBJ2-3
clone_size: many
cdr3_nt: TGTGCCAGCAGCCCCTCAAGGGATACGCAGTATTTT
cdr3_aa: CASSPSRDTQYF

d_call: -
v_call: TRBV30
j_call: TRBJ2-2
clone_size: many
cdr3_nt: TGTGCCTGGAGTGAAATTAACACCGGGGAGCTGTTTTTT
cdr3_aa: CAWSEINTGELFF

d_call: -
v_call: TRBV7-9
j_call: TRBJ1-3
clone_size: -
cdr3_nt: TGTGCCAGCAGACCCCAGGGGTCTGGAAACACCATATATTTT
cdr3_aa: CASRPQGSGNTIYF

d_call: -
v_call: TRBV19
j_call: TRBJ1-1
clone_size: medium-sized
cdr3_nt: TGTGCCAGTAGTGCGGATAGGAGCCCTGAAGCTTTCTTT
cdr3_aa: CASSADRSPEAFF

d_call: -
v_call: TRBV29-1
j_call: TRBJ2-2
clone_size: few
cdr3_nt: TGCAGCGTTGCCAGGGGGAACACCGGGGAGCTGTTTTTT
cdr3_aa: CSVARGNTGELFF

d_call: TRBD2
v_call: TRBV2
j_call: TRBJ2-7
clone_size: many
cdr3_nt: TGTGCCAGCAGCAGGACTAGCGCAACCTACGAGCAGTACTTC
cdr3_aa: CASSRTSATYEQYF